This T cell receptor beta chain was obtained from a study of cytomegalovirus exposure and HLA in healthy donors. Study background: Unique TCRs numbering about 85 million, obtained from HLA-typed donors, made up an early data release.

The PCR had 60 Vbeta and 13 Jbeta primers. TCRdb's copy holds only in-frame clones and misses some; the assay was immunoSEQ multiplex PCR. The sample lists about 110,000 clones; around 75% were seen once. Note on this clone: Its target is not known.

Overall study findings and caveats: The authors enumerated 150 to 200 TCR beta chains as linked to cytomegalovirus. Immune exposure information available was restricted to CMV serostatus.

The donors (healthy individuals) were bone marrow donors. V was pared by 5 bases and J by 7 bases, with 17 bases between. The CDR3 loop spans 14 amino acids. Germline-derived CDR1 and CDR2 are LGHNT and FRNRAP. This receptor was taken from a male donor in good health and CMV-seropositive. This chain links TRBV12-5 with TRBJ2-5, with D maybe TRBD1 (6 bases). The sequencing input was PBMCs. The CDR3 region is CASGGSGEGGTQYF. CDR3 nucleotides: TGTGCTAGTGGTGGATCAGGGGAAGGGGGGACCCAGTACTTC.